These 14 T cell receptor beta chains share one sample of origin, sequenced in a study of T-cell memory formation after mild COVID-19 (dated by TCRdb to 2020 to 2022). Libraries were constructed by 5' RACE. The sequencer listed for this sample is Illumina NovaSeq 6000. TCRdb took the public reads, trimmed them with fastp at Q25, ran MiXCR for clone calling and kept in-frame beta chains. Each CDR3 protein appears once, grouped with its most common genes and DNA. The sample table lists over 45,000 distinct CDR3 sequences, over 8.5% of them with a count of one. The ten largest make up approximately 12% of the sample. What was sequenced was PBMCs or a T cell subset sorted from them (not recorded which). These receptors were taken from an adult woman who had mild COVID-19 (a few samples of this study predate the infection). The sample titles of this study are shuffled in the database, so cell type and time point are left out; the donor was told from shared clones.

This clonotype was seen repeatedly, ten times or more. The rearrangement joins TRBV5-6 to TRBJ2-7; maybe TRBD1 (5 bases). Trimming left V 0 bases short and J 6 bases short, with 7 bases between. This CDR3 region has 12 residues. Germline V gene sequence: CDR1 SGHDT, CDR2 YYEEEE. Here the CDR3 reads CASSLVRGEQYF. CDR3 DNA sequence: TGTGCCAGCAGCTTGGTAAGGGGCGAGCAGTACTTC.

This clonotype was found once. A much larger clone lies one base from this, so it may be a read error. The gene calls are TRBV12-3 or TRBV12-4 and TRBJ2-7; D possibly uses TRBD1 or TRBD2 (5 bases each). The V end lost 0 bases, the J end lost 3 bases, and 9 bases lay between the germline ends. This CDR3 spans 14 amino acids. The CDR3 reads CASSLAGARYEQYF. The DNA for the CDR3 is TGTGCCAGCAGTTTAGCCGGGGCCCGCTACGAGCAGTACTTC.

The chain joins TRBV12-3 or TRBV12-4 to TRBJ1-2; D gene unclear. CDR3 length: 12 residues. Trimming left V 6 bases short and J 4 bases short, with 9 bases between. CDR3 residues: CASSPNSYGYTF. Written as DNA, the CDR3 is TGTGCCAGCAGCCCCAACAGCTATGGCTACACCTTC.

The V and J genes are TRBV24-1 and TRBJ2-5, with D perhaps matching TRBD1 or TRBD2 (5 bases each). Trimming shortened V by 7 bases and J by 1 base, and 9 bases separated the two germline ends. The CDR3 runs 13 residues. Germline V CDR1 and CDR2: KGHDR, SFDVKD. CDR3 region: CATRGTGQETQYF. CDR3 DNA sequence: TGTGCCACCAGGGGGACGGGCCAAGAGACCCAGTACTTC.

The chain combines TRBV30 with TRBJ2-5; a possible D gene is TRBD1 (6 bases). Between the trimmed V and J ends, which lost 2 bases and 11 bases, there was a span of 18 bases. This CDR3 has 13 amino acids. Germline lookup yields CDR1 GTSNPN and CDR2 SVGIG (reference sequence). The CDR3 nucleotides read TGTGCCTGGAGTTTTCAACAGGGTAGCTCTCAGTACTTC. This translates into CAWSFQQGSSQYF.

This clonotype showed up many times. The rearrangement links TRBV14 to TRBJ2-4; TRBD2 agrees at 7 bases. V was pared by 3 bases and J by 6 bases, with 8 bases of the junction left unmatched. The CDR3 has 15 residues. Germline V gene data show CDR1 as SGHDN and CDR2 as FVKESK. The chain's CDR3 is CASSHPTSFGNIQYF. The CDR3 bases are TGTGCCAGCAGCCACCCGACTAGCTTCGGAAACATTCAGTACTTC.

This clonotype was picked up many times. The rearrangement joins TRBV15 to TRBJ1-1, with a tentative D call TRBD1 (5 bases). Germline values: CDR1 LNHNV, CDR2 YYDKDF (reference sequence). This CDR3 contains 15 residues. With 0 bases removed from V and 11 bases from J, the gap between germline ends came to 19 bases. CDR3 in amino acids: CATSRDITGPGVAFF. The CDR3 coding sequence is TGTGCCACCAGCAGAGATATCACAGGCCCGGGGGTGGCTTTCTTT.

This clonotype was counted only a few times. The chain links TRBV5-6 to TRBJ2-5; D unclear. This CDR3 contains 12 residues. Germline V gene lookup returns CDR1 SGHDT and CDR2 YYEEEE. V was shortened by 1 base and J by 4 bases, with 5 bases between the two germline ends. The CDR3 loop is CASSLTRETQYF. As DNA, the CDR3 is TGTGCCAGCAGCTTGACCCGAGAGACCCAGTACTTC.

The chain links TRBV9 to TRBJ1-1; D gene ambiguous. The CDR3 is 14 amino acids. Trimming took off 0 bases at V and 2 bases at J, with 8 bases between the two ends. The germline CDR1 and CDR2 sequences are SGDLS and YYNGEE. The CDR3 DNA reads TGTGCCAGCAGCGTAGGAATAAAAAACACTGAAGCTTTCTTT. It codes for CASSVGIKNTEAFF. Full variable domain (rest looked up from reference TRBV9 and TRBJ1-1): DSGVTQTPKHLITATGQRVTLRCSPRSGDLSVYWYQQSLDQGLQFLIQYYNGEERAKGNILERFSAQQFPDLHSELNLSSLELGDSALYFCASSVGIKNTEAFFGQGTRLTVV.

The chain carries TRBV7-9 and TRBJ2-3, with 10 bases that match TRBD1. The CDR3 extends over 19 amino acids. V trimming: 4 bases; J trimming: 1 base; junction bases outside the gene matches: 14. The germline V gene has CDR1 SEHNR and CDR2 FQNEAQ (reference sequence). The DNA for the CDR3 is TGTGCCAGCAGCTCGAGGACAGGGGGGGGTCTCCGGGGCACAGATACGCAGTATTTT. Translating it yields CASSSRTGGGLRGTDTQYF. Looking up the rest from reference TRBV7-9 and TRBJ2-3 gives the full variable domain: DTGVSQNPRHKITKRGQNVTFRCDPISEHNRLYWYRQTLGQGPEFLTYFQNEAQLEKSRLLSDRFSAERPKGSFSTLEIQRTEQGDSAMYLCASSSRTGGGLRGTDTQYFGPGTRLTVL.

This clonotype occurred many times. The chain joins TRBV29-1 to TRBJ1-4; 7 bases align to TRBD1. CDR1 SQVTM and CDR2 ANQGSEA come from the germline V gene. Trimming removed 7 bases from V and 7 bases from J; junction bases left unmatched: 9. This CDR3 is 13 amino acids long. CDR3 sequence (DNA): TGCAGCGCCTCACAGGGGAAGGGTGAAAAACTGTTTTTT. It is translated as CSASQGKGEKLFF.

This clonotype was detected ten times or more. The CDR3, as DNA: TGCAGTGCTGAGGGGGCGAACAGGGGCGATGAAAAACTGTTTTTT. This gives the protein CSAEGANRGDEKLFF. The J gene is TRBJ1-4, the V gene TRBV20-1, with 7 bases identical to TRBD1. Trimming removed 5 bases from V and 6 bases from J; junction bases left unmatched: 12. The V gene's germline CDR1 is DFQATT and CDR2 SNEGSKA (reference sequence). CDR3 length: 15 residues.

This clonotype has only a few counts. This chain connects TRBV3-1 to TRBJ2-7; 8 bases are a match to TRBD1. The germline V gene encodes CDR1 LGHDT and CDR2 YNNKEL (reference sequence). Losses at the gene ends were 2 bases for V and 4 bases for J; bases not matched to a gene: 13. CDR3 length equals 17 residues. Here the CDR3 reads CASSQWDRRGRGYEQYF. The CDR3 DNA is TGTGCCAGCAGCCAATGGGACAGGAGGGGAAGAGGGTACGAGCAGTACTTC.

The chain recombines TRBV7-8 with TRBJ2-1; D gene unclear. Germline loops: CDR1 SGHVS, CDR2 FQNEAQ. The CDR3 loop spans 11 amino acids. Between the trimmed V and J ends, which lost 5 bases and 5 bases, there was a span of 4 bases. The CDR3 is CASSPHNEQFF. The CDR3 region has the DNA TGTGCCAGCAGCCCCCACAATGAGCAGTTCTTC.